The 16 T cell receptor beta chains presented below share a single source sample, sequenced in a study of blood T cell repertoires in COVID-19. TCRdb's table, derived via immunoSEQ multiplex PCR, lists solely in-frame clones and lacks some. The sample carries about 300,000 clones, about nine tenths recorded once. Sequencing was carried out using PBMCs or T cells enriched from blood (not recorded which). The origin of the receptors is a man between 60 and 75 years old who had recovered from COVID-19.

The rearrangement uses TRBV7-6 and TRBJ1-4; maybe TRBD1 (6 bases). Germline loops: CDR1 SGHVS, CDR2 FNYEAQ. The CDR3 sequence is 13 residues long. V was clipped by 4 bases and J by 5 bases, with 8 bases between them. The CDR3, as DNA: TGTGCCAGCAGCTGGGACAAGAATGAAAAACTGTTTTTT. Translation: CASSWDKNEKLFF.

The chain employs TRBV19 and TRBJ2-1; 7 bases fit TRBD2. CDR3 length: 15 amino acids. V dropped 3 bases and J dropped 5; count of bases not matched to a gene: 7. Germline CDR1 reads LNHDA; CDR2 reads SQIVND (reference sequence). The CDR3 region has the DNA TGTGCCAGTAGTATGATTTCGGCGGGGGACAATGAGCAGTTCTTC. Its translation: CASSMISAGDNEQFF.

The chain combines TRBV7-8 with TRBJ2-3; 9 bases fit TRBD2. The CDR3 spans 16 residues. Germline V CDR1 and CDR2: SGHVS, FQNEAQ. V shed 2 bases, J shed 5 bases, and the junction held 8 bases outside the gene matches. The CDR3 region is CASSLIPAGGLDTQYF. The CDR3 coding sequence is TGTGCCAGCAGCTTAATCCCAGCGGGAGGACTAGATACGCAGTATTTT. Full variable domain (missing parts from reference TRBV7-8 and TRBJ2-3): GAGVSQSPRYKVAKRGQDVALRCDPISGHVSLFWYQQALGQGPEFLTYFQNEAQLDKSGLPSDRFFAERPEGSVSTLKIQRTQQEDSAVYLCASSLIPAGGLDTQYFGPGTRLTVL.

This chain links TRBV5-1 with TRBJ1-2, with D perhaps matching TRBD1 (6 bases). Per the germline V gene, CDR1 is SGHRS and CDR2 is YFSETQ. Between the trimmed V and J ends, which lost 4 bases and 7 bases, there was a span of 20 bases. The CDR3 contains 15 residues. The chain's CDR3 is CASSPGGSSFGGYTF. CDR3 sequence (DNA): TGCGCCAGCAGCCCTGGGGGCAGCTCCTTCGGTGGCTACACCTTC. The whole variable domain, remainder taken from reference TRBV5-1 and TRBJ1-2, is KAGVTQTPRYLIKTRGQQVTLSCSPISGHRSVSWYQQTPGQGLQFLFEYFSETQRNKGNFPGRFSGRQFSNSRSEMNVSTLELGDSALYLCASSPGGSSFGGYTFGSGTRLTVV.

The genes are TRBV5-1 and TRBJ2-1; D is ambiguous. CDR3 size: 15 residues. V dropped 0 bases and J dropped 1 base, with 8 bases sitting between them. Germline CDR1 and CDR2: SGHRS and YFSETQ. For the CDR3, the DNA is TGCGCCAGCAGCTTGGGGCCACTATCCTACAATGAGCAGTTCTTC. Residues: CASSLGPLSYNEQFF.

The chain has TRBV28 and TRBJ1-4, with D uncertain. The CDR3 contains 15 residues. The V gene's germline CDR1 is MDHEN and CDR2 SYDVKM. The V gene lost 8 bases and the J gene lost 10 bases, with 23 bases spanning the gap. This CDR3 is CASVPSDRIAGKLFF. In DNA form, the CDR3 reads TGTGCCAGCGTCCCTAGCGACCGGATTGCTGGAAAACTGTTTTTT. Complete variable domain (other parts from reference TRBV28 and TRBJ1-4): DVKVTQSSRYLVKRTGEKVFLECVQDMDHENMFWYRQDPGLGLRLIYFSYDVKMKEKGDIPEGYSVSREKKERFSLILESASTNQTSMYLCASVPSDRIAGKLFFGSGTQLSVL.

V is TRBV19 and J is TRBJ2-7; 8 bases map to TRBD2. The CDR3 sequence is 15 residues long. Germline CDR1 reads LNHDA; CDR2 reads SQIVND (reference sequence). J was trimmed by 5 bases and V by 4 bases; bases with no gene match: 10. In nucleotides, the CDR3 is TGTGCCAGTAGTACGCCAGCGGGAGCAGGAAACGAGCAGTACTTC. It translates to CASSTPAGAGNEQYF.

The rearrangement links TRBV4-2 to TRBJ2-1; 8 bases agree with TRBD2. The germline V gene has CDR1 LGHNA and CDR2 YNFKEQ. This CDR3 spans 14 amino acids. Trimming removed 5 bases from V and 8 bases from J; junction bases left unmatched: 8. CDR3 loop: CASSFPGTSDEQFF. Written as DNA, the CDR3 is TGTGCCAGCAGCTTCCCCGGGACTAGTGATGAGCAGTTCTTC.

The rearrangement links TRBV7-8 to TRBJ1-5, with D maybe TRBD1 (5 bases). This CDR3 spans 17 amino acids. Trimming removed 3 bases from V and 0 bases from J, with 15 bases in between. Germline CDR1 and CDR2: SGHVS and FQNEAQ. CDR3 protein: CASSFRRDGYSNQPQHF. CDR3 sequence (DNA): TGTGCCAGCAGCTTCAGGAGGGACGGTTATAGCAATCAGCCCCAGCATTTT.

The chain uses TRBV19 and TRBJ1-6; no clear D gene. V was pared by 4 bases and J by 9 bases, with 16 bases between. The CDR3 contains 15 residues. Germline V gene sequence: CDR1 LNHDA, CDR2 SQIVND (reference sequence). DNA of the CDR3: TGTGCCAGTAGTACCATAACCGTGGGGAGTTCACCCCTCCACTTT. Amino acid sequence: CASSTITVGSSPLHF.

The CDR3 coding sequence is TGTGCCACCAGTACTAGCGGGAGGGGTCAAGGAGAGACCCAGTACTTC. This gives the protein CATSTSGRGQGETQYF. The chain combines TRBV15 with TRBJ2-5, with TRBD2 identical over 13 bases. The V and J ends lost 6 bases and 4 bases, in that order; junction bases with no gene match: 8. Germline CDR1 is LNHNV and CDR2 is YYDKDF (reference sequence). There are 16 residues in the CDR3.

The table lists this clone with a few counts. The CDR3 is CASSQRQGIGELFF. DNA for the CDR3: TGTGCCAGCAGCCAACGACAGGGTATCGGGGAGCTGTTTTTT. This chain connects TRBV7-3 to TRBJ2-2, with 7 bases fitting TRBD1. Germline V gives CDR1 SGHTA, CDR2 FQGTGA. This CDR3 contains 14 residues. The trim removed 5 bases at V and 7 bases at J, leaving 7 bases unmatched.

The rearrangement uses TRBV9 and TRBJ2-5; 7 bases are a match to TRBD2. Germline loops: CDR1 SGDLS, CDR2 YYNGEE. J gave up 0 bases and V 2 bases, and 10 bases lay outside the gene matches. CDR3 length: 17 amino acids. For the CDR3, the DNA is TGTGCCAGCAGCGTCGGTCAGCTAGCGGAGTACCAAGAGACCCAGTACTTC. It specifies CASSVGQLAEYQETQYF.

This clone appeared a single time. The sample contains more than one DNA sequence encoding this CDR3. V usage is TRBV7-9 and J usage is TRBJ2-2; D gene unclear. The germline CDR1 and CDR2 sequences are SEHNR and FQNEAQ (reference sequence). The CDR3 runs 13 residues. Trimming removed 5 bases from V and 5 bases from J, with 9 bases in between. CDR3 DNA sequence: TGTGCCAGCAGCCTTACAGATACCGGGGAGCTGTTTTTT. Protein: CASSLTDTGELFF.

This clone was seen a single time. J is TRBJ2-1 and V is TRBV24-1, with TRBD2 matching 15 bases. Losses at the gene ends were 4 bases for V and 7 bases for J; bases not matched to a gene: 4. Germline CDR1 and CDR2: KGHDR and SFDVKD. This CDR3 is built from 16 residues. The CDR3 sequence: CATSEAGTSGRNEQFF. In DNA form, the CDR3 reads TGTGCCACCAGTGAGGCCGGGACTAGCGGGAGGAATGAGCAGTTCTTC.

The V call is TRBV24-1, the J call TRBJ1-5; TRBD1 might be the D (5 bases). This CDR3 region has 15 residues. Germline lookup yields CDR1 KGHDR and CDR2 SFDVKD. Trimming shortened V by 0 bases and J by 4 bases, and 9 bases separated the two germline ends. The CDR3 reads CATSDLGAGNQPQHF. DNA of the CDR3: TGTGCCACCAGTGATTTGGGGGCAGGGAATCAGCCCCAGCATTTT.